These 6 T cell receptor beta chains originate from one sample sequenced in a study of blood T cell repertoires in COVID-19. TCRdb's copy holds only in-frame clones and misses some; the assay was immunoSEQ multiplex PCR. The top ten hold 5% to 8% of the sample, which has nearly 200,000 clones, roughly 88% seen once. The sequencing input was peripheral blood. These receptors originate from a woman between 40 and 55 years old who had recovered from COVID-19.

The V and J genes are TRBV5-1 and TRBJ2-3; D perhaps matches TRBD1 (6 bases). The V gene lost 4 bases and the J gene lost 0 bases, with 21 bases spanning the gap. The germline CDR1 and CDR2 sequences are SGHRS and YFSETQ. The CDR3 is 18 amino acids. As DNA, the CDR3 is TGCGCCAGCAGCAGATCATCTTACAGGGCCTCTAGCACAGATACGCAGTATTTT. Translation gives CASSRSSYRASSTDTQYF. The whole variable domain, filled in from reference TRBV5-1 and TRBJ2-3, reads KAGVTQTPRYLIKTRGQQVTLSCSPISGHRSVSWYQQTPGQGLQFLFEYFSETQRNKGNFPGRFSGRQFSNSRSEMNVSTLELGDSALYLCASSRSSYRASSTDTQYFGPGTRLTVL.

The V call is TRBV15, the J call TRBJ1-1, with TRBD1 matching 9 bases. The CDR3 is made up of 15 amino acids. The ends lost 1 base at V and 2 bases at J; junction bases unmatched: 2. CDR1 LNHNV and CDR2 YYDKDF come from the germline V gene (reference sequence). The DNA of the CDR3 is TGTGCCACCAGCAGAGGGGGACAGGGAAACACTGAAGCTTTCTTT. This encodes CATSRGGQGNTEAFF.

This chain uses TRBV6-1 with TRBJ2-7, with TRBD2 matching 9 bases. Germline V gene lookup returns CDR1 MNHNS and CDR2 SASEGT. There are 15 residues in the CDR3. Germline trimming cut 1 base from V and 2 bases from J; bases unmatched to any gene: 3. The CDR3 nucleotides are TGTGCCAGCAGTGAAGATTCTAGCGGGGCCTACGAGCAGTACTTC. This sequence encodes CASSEDSSGAYEQYF.

The V call is TRBV3-1 (or the pseudogene TRBV3-2), the J call TRBJ1-5; tentatively, D is TRBD1 (6 bases). Trimming pared 2 bases from V and 2 bases from J, leaving 10 bases between. CDR3 length: 15 amino acids. Germline V gene sequence: CDR1 LGHDT, CDR2 YNNKEL (reference sequence). CDR3 nucleotide sequence: TGTGCCAGCAGCCAAACGACAGGAGGCAATCAGCCCCAGCATTTT. This sequence encodes CASSQTTGGNQPQHF.

The J gene is TRBJ2-3, the V gene TRBV18, with TRBD1 matching 7 bases. The V segment lost 5 bases and the J segment 1 base; nucleotides outside the gene matches: 6. The CDR3 spans 15 residues. Per germline, CDR1 KGHSH and CDR2 LQKENI. CDR3: CASSSNRGGTDTQYF. CDR3 coding DNA: TGTGCCAGCTCATCCAACAGGGGCGGCACAGATACGCAGTATTTT.

The CDR3 DNA reads TGTGCCAGCACCGGACTAGCGGGAACGGGGGAGCAGTTCTTC. Encoded protein: CASTGLAGTGEQFF. The gene calls are TRBV7-9 and TRBJ2-1; TRBD2 matches 12 bases. This CDR3 region has 14 residues. V dropped 7 bases and J dropped 10; count of bases not matched to a gene: 8. The V gene's germline CDR1 is SEHNR and CDR2 FQNEAQ (reference sequence).